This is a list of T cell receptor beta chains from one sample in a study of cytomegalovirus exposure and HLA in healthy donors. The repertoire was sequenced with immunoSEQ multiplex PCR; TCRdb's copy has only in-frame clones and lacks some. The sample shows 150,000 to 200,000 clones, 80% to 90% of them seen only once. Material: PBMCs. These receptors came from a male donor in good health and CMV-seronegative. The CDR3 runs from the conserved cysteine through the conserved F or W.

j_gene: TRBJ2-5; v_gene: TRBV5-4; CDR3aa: CASSLRGLETQYF
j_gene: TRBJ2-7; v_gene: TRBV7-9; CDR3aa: CASRAGLAGGRDEQYF
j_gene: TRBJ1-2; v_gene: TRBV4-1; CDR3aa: CASSPLPNYGYTF
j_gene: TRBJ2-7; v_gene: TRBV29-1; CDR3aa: CSVVKALAGEHSYEQYF
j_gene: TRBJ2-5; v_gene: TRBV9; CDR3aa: CASSINWGGQETQYF
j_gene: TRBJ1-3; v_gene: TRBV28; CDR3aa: CASSFRGTGERGNTIYF
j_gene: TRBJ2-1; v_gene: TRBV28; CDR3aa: CASRILGAPSYNEQFF
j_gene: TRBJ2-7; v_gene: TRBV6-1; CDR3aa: CASSERRGITSYEQYF
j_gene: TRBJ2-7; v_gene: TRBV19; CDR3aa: CASSIRLAGDEQYF
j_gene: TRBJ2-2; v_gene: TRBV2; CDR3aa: CASSTASGRTGELFF
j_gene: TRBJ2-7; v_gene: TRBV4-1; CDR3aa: CASSPKITGGYEQYF
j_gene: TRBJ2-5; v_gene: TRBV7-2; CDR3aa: CASSLVTSGVPAAQYF
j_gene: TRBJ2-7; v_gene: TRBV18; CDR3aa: CASSPDRGLEQYF
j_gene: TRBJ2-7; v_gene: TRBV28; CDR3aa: CASSLPGTGSYEQYF
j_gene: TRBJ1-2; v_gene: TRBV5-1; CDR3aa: CASSLDGGYYGYTF
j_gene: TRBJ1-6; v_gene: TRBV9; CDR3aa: CASNPGTGYNSPLHF
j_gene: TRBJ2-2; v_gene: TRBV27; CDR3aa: CASSLLREINTGELFF
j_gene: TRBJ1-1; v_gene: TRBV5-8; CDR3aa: CASSSGTGGRSEAFF